This T cell receptor (beta chain) emerged from a study of T cells after posttransplantation cyclophosphamide. This CDR3 contains 17 residues. From germline, CDR1 is SGHVS and CDR2 FQNEAQ. J gave up 2 bases and V 3 bases, and 7 bases lay outside the gene matches. In the case of this clone: The antigen is undetermined.

General study findings and limits: Recipient CMV seropositivity and CMV reactivation strongly tracked TRB clonality. Tissue-infiltrating T cells from skin or gut overlapped little with blood T cells. Donor-recipient repertoire similarity was low at 1-2 months, rising over year one.

Using immunoSEQ multiplex PCR, the repertoire was profiled, and TCRdb retains in-frame clones only, with some absent. This table has more than 20,000 clones, approximately 90% appearing once. Controls had myeloablative marrow grafts with methotrexate and calcineurin inhibitor, sampled at 1 year. The specimen was PBMCs, collected just over 350 days after allogeneic stem cell transplant with calcineurin inhibitor and methotrexate. This clonotype was sampled from a female patient younger than 45 who received an allogeneic stem cell transplant from an unrelated donor, was CMV-positive, and had acute and chronic GVHD. Some T cells may have come from the graft donor. The V gene is TRBV7-8, the J gene TRBJ2-3; 11 nucleotides line up with TRBD2. This CDR3 reads CASSLKLAGGPTDTQYF. The CDR3 DNA reads as TGTGCCAGCAGCTTGAAGCTAGCGGGAGGACCCACAGATACGCAGTATTTT. Combining the CDR3 with reference TRBV7-8 and TRBJ2-3 gives the whole variable domain GAGVSQSPRYKVAKRGQDVALRCDPISGHVSLFWYQQALGQGPEFLTYFQNEAQLDKSGLPSDRFFAERPEGSVSTLKIQRTQQEDSAVYLCASSLKLAGGPTDTQYFGPGTRLTVL.